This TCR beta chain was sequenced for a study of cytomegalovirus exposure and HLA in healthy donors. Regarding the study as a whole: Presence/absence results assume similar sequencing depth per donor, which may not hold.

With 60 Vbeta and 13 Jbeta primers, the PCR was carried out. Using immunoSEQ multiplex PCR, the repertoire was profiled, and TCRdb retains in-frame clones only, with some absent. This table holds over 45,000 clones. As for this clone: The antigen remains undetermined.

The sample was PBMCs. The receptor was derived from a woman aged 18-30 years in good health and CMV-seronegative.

CDR3: CASTETSGGGETQYF. The CDR3, as DNA: TGTGCCAGCACGGAGACTAGCGGGGGAGGAGAGACCCAGTACTTC. The chain couples TRBV6-1 to TRBJ2-5; 12 bases are shared with TRBD2. Germline V gene sequence: CDR1 MNHNS, CDR2 SASEGT. This CDR3 spans 15 amino acids. The junction had 7 bases not matched to a gene; V was cut back by 7 bases and J by 4 bases.